This T cell receptor beta chain came from a study of blood T cell repertoires in COVID-19. Study-wide context: Material from acute and convalescent COVID-19 was sourced from the United States, Italy and Spain. T cells, B-cell-depleted T cells, or PBMCs provided the cDNA or gDNA that served as material.

The V segment lost 3 bases and the J segment 6 bases; nucleotides outside the gene matches: 8. From germline, CDR1 is WNHNN and CDR2 SYGVQD (reference sequence). CDR3 length: 15 amino acids. Clones were read by immunoSEQ multiplex PCR, and TCRdb kept only the in-frame ones, dropping some. The profile covers 150,000 to 200,000 clones, with approximately 82% appearing a single time and around 7% taken by the ten largest. This clonotype was obtained from a woman in her forties with COVID-19, enrolled during active disease. Sequenced material: peripheral blood. The chain has TRBV10-1 and TRBJ2-1, with 7 bases matching TRBD2. CDR3: CASSEGAGSGNEQFF. The CDR3 DNA is TGCGCCAGCAGTGAAGGAGCGGGGAGCGGCAATGAGCAGTTCTTC.